The present T cell receptor (beta chain) was sequenced within a study of monozygotic twins with inflammatory bowel disease. General study findings and limits: Against healthy co-twins, IBD patients had lower TCRbeta diversity (measured by inverse Simpson).

Points on this clonotype: The target antigen is unknown.

TCRdb re-called the 5' RACE reads and catalogs CDR3 proteins one per entry, DNA excluded. The table for this sample gives 330,000 or so distinct CDR3 sequences. The CDR3 runs to 13 residues. Germline CDR1 SGHRS, CDR2 YFSETQ. Each donor gave 2 to 2.5 ml of peripheral blood. The chain recombines TRBV5-1 with TRBJ1-2; the TRBD1 assignment by TCRdb is unverifiable without DNA. The sample taken for sequencing was blood. The origin of this receptor is a human donor with ulcerative colitis or Crohn's disease, or a healthy co-twin of an affected twin (not recorded which). Here the CDR3 reads CASSPGQNYGYTF.